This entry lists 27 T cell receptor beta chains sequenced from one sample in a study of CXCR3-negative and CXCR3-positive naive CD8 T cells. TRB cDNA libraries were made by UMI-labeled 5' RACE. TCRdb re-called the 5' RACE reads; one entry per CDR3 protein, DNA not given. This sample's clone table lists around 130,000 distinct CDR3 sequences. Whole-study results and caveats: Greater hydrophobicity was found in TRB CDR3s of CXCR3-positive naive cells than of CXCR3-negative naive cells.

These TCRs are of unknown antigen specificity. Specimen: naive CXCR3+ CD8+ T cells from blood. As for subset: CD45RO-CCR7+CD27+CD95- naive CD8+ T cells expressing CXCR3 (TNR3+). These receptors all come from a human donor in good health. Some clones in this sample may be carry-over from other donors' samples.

The CDR3 spells CASSYGQGMDEQYF. The V and J genes are TRBV6-6 and TRBJ2-7; no DNA is available, so the TRBD1 call from TCRdb remains unchecked. Germline CDR1 and CDR2: MNHNY and SVGAGI (reference sequence). The CDR3 has 14 amino acids.

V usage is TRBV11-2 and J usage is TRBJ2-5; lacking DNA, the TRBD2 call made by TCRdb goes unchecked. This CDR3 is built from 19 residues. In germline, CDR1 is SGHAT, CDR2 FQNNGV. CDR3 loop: CASSLAITTSGGQLETQYF.

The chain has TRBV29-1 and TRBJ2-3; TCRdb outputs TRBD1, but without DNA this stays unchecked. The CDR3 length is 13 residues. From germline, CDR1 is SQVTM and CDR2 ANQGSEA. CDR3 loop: CSEGTGGTDTQYF.

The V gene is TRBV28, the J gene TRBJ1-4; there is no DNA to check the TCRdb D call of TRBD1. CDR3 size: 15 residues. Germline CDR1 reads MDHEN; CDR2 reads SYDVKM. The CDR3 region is CASSLPGEVDEKLFF.

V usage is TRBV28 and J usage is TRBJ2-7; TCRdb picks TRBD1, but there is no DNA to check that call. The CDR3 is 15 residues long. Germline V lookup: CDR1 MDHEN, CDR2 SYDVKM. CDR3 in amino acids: CASSPGGEVSYEQYF.

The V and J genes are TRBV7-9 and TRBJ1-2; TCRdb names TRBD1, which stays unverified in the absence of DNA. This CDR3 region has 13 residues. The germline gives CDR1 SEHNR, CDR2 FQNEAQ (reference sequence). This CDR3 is CASSRQGNYGYTF.

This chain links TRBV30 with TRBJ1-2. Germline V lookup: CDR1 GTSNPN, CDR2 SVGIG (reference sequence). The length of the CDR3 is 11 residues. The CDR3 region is CAWSVSAGYTF.

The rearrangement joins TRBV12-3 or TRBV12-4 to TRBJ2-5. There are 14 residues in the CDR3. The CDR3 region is CASSLNSQQETQYF.

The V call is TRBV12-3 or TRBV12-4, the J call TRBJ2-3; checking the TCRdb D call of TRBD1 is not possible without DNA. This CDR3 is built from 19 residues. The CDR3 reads CASSFPDRIPGPRTDTQYF.

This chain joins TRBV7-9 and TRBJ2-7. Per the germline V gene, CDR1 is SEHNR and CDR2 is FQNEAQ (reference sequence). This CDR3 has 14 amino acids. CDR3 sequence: CASSSSGSGYEQYF.

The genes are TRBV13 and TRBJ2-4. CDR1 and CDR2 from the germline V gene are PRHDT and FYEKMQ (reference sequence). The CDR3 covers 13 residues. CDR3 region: CASSLGPENIQYF.

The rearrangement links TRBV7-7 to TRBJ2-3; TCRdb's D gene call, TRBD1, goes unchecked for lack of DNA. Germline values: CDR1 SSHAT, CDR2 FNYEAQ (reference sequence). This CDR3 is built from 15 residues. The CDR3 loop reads CASSLGQGSTDTQYF.

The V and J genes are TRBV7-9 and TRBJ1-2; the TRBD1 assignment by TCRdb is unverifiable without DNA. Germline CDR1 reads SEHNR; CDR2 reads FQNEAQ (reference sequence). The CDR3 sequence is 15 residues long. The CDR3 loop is CASSPPSTGRDGYTF. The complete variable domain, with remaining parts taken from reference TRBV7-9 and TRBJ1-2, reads DTGVSQNPRHKITKRGQNVTFRCDPISEHNRLYWYRQTLGQGPEFLTYFQNEAQLEKSRLLSDRFSAERPKGSFSTLEIQRTEQGDSAMYLCASSPPSTGRDGYTFGSGTRLTVV.

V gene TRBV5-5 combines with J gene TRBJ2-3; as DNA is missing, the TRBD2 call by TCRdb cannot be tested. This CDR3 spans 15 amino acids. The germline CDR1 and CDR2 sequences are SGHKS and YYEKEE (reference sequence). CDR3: CASSFSGGGGDTQYF. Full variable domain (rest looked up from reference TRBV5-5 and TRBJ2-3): DAGVTQSPTHLIKTRGQQVTLRCSPISGHKSVSWYQQVLGQGPQFIFQYYEKEERGRGNFPDRFSARQFPNYSSELNVNALLLGDSALYLCASSFSGGGGDTQYFGPGTRLTVL.

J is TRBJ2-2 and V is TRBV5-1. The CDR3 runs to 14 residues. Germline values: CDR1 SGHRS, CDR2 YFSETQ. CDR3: CASSLRINTGELFF.

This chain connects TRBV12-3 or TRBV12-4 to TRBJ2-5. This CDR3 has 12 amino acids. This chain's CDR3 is CASSDGQETQYF.

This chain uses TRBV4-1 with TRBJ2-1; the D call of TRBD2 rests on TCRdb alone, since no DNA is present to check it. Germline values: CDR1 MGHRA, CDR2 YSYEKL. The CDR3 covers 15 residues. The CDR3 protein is CASSTGAGGSNEQFF.

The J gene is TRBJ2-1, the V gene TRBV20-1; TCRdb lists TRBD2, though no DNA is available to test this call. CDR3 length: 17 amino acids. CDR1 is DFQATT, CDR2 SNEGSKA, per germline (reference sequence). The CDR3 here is CSARLLAAPRSYNEQFF.

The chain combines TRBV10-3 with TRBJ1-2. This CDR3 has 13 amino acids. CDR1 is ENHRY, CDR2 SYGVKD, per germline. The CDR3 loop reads CAISESPLYGYTF.

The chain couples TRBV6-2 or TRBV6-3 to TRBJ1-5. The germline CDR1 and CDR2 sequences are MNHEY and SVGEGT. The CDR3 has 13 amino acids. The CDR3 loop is CASSYYGNQPQHF.

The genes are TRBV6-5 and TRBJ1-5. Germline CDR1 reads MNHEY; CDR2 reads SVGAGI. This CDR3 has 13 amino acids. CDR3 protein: CASSYYQGLPEHF.

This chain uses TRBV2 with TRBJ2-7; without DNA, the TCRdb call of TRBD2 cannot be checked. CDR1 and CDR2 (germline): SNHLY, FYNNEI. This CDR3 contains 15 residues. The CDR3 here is CASSEVGLAVYEQYF.

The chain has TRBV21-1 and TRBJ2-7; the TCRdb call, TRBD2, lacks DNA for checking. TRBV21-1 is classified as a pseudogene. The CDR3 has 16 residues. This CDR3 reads CASSKRPVRYTYEQYF.

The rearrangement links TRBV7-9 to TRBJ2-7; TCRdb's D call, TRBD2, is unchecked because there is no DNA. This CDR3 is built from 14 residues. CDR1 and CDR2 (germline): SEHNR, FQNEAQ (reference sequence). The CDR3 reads CASSPPSGKSEQYF.

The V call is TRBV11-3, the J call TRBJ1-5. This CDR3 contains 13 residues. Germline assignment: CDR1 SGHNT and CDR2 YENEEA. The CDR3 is CASSLGVNQPQHF.

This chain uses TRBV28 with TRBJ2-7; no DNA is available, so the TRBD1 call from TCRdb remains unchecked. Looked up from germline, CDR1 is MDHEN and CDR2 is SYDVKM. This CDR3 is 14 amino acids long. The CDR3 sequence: CASSYRIKGDEQYF. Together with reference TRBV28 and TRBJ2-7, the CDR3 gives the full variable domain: DVKVTQSSRYLVKRTGEKVFLECVQDMDHENMFWYRQDPGLGLRLIYFSYDVKMKEKGDIPEGYSVSREKKERFSLILESASTNQTSMYLCASSYRIKGDEQYFGPGTRLTVT.

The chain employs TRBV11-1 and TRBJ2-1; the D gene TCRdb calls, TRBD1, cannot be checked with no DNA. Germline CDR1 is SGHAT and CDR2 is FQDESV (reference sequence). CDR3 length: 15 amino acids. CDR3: CASSLAGGAANEQFF.